This T cell receptor beta chain derives from a study of regulatory T cells in long-lasting Graves disease. The ends lost 5 bases at V and 4 bases at J; junction bases unmatched: 4. CDR1 is SQVTM and CDR2 is ANQGSEA in the germline V gene. The CDR3 runs 14 residues. Study-level results: Persistent disease preferred TRBV28, TRBJ1-2 and TRBJ2-5.

Construction of TCR beta libraries relied on iRepertoire HTBI primers and on Arm-PCR targeting CDR3 regions. TCRdb independently ran MiXCR on the multiplex PCR reads; one entry per CDR3 protein. The sample holds fewer than 350,000 distinct CDR3 sequences, 15% to 20% seen once. The time point is: newly diagnosed GD, antithyroid drugs for less than 3 months. TCR sequences were obtained from RNA taken from PBMCs. In its sample, this clonotype was seen many times. Its target is not known. This TCR was sampled from a female donor with Graves disease. The sequencing here drew on peripheral blood mononuclear cells (PBMCs), taken at new diagnosis, from a patient treated with antithyroid drugs. The chain has TRBV29-1 and TRBJ2-1; 11 bases align to TRBD2. The CDR3 reads CSVSGLAAYNEQFF. As DNA, the CDR3 is TGCAGCGTTTCGGGACTAGCGGCTTACAATGAGCAGTTCTTC.